This is a list of T cell receptor beta chains from one sample in a study of shared clonotypes between healthy human individuals. This table comes from immunoSEQ multiplex PCR, and its TCRdb copy is limited to in-frame clones, with some not included. Among about 1 million clones, more than 65% were seen once, and the ten largest hold approximately 1.5%. Sequenced material: memory CD4+ T cells sorted from blood. The receptor set was obtained from a man between 18 and 35 years old in good health. Both conserved end residues are part of each CDR3. A D gene is named only where the DNA matches it firmly. Clone size is stated in some rows and not others, as once, few, many or a class when expanded.

abundance	v_gene	j_gene	d_gene	CDR3nt	CDR3aa
once	TRBV19	TRBJ1-5	-	TGTGCCAGTAGTATTCCAAAACAGGCGGAATTTGGGAAGCCCCAGCATTTT	CASSIPKQAEFGKPQHF
-	TRBV10-3	TRBJ2-3	-	TGTGCCATCAGGGAACCAGGGGAGACGGATACGCAGTATTTT	CAIREPGETDTQYF
-	TRBV5-1	TRBJ1-2	TRBD1	TGCGCCAGCAGCTTGGCCGGGACAGCTGCCTTCTATGGCTACACCTTC	CASSLAGTAAFYGYTF
few	TRBV2	TRBJ1-5	-	TGTGCCAGCAGTGAGTCACAGAACAATCAGCCCCAGCATTTT	CASSESQNNQPQHF
-	TRBV25-1	TRBJ2-7	-	TGTGCCAGCAGTGGTGGTCAGGGATACTCCTACGAGCAGTACTTC	CASSGGQGYSYEQYF
few	TRBV30	TRBJ2-7	-	TGTGCCTGGACCCCCGCCGGAGACGGTTTCTACGAGCAGTACTTC	CAWTPAGDGFYEQYF
-	TRBV25-1	TRBJ1-3	TRBD1	TGTGCCAGCAGTGAATCAACCGGGACAGGCAGCTCTGGAAACACCATATATTTT	CASSESTGTGSSGNTIYF
-	TRBV29-1	TRBJ2-5	TRBD1	TGCAGCGTTGAGCACGGGACAGGGGTTATCCAAACGGAGACCCAGTACTTC	CSVEHGTGVIQTETQYF
-	TRBV15	TRBJ2-5	-	TGTGCCACCAGCAGAGATCGGGCAGGGCCAATTCCGGAGACCCAGTACTTC	CATSRDRAGPIPETQYF
-	TRBV6-1	TRBJ2-7	-	TGTGCCAGCAGTGAAGCTTTTACCGCGATATACGAGCAGTACTTC	CASSEAFTAIYEQYF
few	TRBV25-1	TRBJ2-5	-	TGTGCCAGCAGTGAACTGCGGGACGGCCAAGAGACCCAGTACTTC	CASSELRDGQETQYF
-	TRBV6-5	TRBJ1-2	-	TGTGCCAGCAGTTACTCTGGGGGATCCGGGGGTGGCTACACCTTC	CASSYSGGSGGGYTF
-	TRBV19	TRBJ2-3	-	TGTGCCAGTATGGGGGAGCTAGATACGCAGTATTTT	CASMGELDTQYF
-	TRBV6-6	TRBJ1-2	-	TGTGCCAGCAGTTACACAACGACATGGGCTAACTATGGCTACACCTTC	CASSYTTTWANYGYTF